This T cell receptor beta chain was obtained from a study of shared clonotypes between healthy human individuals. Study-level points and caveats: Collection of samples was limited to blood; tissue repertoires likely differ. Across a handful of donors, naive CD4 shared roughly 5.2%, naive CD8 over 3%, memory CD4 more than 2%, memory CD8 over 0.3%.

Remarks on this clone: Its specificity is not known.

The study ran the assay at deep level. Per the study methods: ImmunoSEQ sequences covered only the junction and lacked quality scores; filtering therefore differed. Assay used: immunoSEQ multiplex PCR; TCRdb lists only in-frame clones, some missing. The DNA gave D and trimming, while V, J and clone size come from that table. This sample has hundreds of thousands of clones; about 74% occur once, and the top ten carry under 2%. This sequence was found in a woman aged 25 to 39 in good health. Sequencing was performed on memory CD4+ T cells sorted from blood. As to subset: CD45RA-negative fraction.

CDR3 sequence: CSARIGTNTGELFF. The CDR3 DNA is TGCAGCGCACGCATCGGAACGAACACCGGGGAGCTGTTTTTT. The chain recombines TRBV29-1 with TRBJ2-2; D call uncertain. Trimming took 7 bases from V and 0 from J, leaving 12 bases between them. This CDR3 has 14 residues. From germline, CDR1 is SQVTM and CDR2 ANQGSEA.